This T cell receptor (beta chain) was obtained from a study of T cell responses to AZD1222 COVID-19 vaccine. Overall study findings and caveats: Spike-wide coverage was observed for vaccine-associated CD4 TCRs, with dominant responses at 160-218 and 743-854. Clonal diversity may have been underestimated in mostly white British donors. The peak T cell response came first, and repertoires were sampled only after it.

TCRdb's table, derived via immunoSEQ multiplex PCR, lists solely in-frame clones and lacks some. The sample contains about 100,000 clones, roughly 86% of which appear only once. Turning to this clone: Its specificity is unknown.

V was cut by 0 bases and J by 8 bases, with 7 bases left in between. Germline lookup yields CDR1 LNHNV and CDR2 YYDKDF (reference sequence). The CDR3 length is 13 residues. The TCR originated in an adult who received the MenACWY meningococcal vaccine as a control. The gene calls are TRBV15 and TRBJ1-4; D is undetermined. This specimen was peripheral blood, taken 28 days after the second dose of the MenACWY control vaccine. The CDR3 region has the DNA TGTGCCACCAGCAGAGATTTGGAAGAAAAACTGTTTTTT. Translated: CATSRDLEEKLFF.